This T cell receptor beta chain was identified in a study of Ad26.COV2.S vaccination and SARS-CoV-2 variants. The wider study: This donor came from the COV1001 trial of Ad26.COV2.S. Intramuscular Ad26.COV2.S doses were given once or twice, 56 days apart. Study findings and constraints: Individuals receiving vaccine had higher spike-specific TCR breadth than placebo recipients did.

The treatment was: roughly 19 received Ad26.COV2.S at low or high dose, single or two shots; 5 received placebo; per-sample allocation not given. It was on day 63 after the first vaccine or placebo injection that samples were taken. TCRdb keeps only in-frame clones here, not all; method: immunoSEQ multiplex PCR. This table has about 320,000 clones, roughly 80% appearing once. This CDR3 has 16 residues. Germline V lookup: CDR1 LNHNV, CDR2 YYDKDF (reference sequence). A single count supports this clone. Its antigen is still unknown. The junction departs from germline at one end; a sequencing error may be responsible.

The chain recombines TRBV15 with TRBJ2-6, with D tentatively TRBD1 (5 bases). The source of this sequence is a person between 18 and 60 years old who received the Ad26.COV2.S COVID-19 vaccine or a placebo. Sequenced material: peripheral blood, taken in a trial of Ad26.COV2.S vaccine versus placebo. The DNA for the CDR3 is TGTGCCACCAGCGGAGACAGCGCCTCTGGGGCCAACGTCCTGACTTTC. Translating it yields CATSGDSASGANVLTF.